This TCR beta chain was observed in a study of CD8 T cells in ankylosing spondylitis. The study, taken as a whole, reports: About 8 highly homologous variants made up a TCR beta motif, and this motif appeared characteristic of ankylosing spondylitis blood. Some of the motif variants had earlier been found in reactive arthritis patients' fluid and blood. Disease-associated clones were reportedly significantly overrepresented in matched ankylosing spondylitis synovial fluid.

Germline values: CDR1 DFQATT, CDR2 SNEGSKA (reference sequence). This CDR3 region has 15 residues. Trimming at V came to 6 bases and at J to 5 bases, leaving 7 bases not matched to a gene. By quantitative 5'-RACE with molecular barcodes, the TCR beta libraries were made. TCRdb itself ran the 5' RACE reads through MiXCR, one entry per CDR3 protein. The sample carries 240,000 or so distinct CDR3 sequences, around 10% recorded once. This clonotype was seen many times. Antigen unknown. Specimen: blood, either unsorted or a sorted T cell fraction (not recorded which). The chain joins TRBV20-1 to TRBJ2-5; 15 nucleotides align to TRBD2. This receptor was identified in a male donor with ankylosing spondylitis or in good health (not recorded which). DNA of the CDR3: TGCAGTGCCCATCCCGGGACTAGCGGGGGGGAGACCCAGTACTTC. It yields the protein CSAHPGTSGGETQYF.